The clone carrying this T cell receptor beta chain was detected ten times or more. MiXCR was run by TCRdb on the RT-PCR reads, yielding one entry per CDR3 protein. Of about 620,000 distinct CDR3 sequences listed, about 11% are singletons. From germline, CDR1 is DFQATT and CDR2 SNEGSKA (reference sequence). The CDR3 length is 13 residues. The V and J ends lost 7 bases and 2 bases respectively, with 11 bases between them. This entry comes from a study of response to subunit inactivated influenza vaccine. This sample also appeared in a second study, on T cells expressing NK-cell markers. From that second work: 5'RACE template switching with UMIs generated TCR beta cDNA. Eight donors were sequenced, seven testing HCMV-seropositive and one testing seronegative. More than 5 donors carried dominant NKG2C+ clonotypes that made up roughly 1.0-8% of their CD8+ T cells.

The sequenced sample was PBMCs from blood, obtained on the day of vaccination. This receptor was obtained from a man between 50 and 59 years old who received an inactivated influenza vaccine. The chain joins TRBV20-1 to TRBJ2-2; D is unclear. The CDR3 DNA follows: TGCAGTGTCCGGCATGATAACACCGGGGAGCTGTTTTTT. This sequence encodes CSVRHDNTGELFF.